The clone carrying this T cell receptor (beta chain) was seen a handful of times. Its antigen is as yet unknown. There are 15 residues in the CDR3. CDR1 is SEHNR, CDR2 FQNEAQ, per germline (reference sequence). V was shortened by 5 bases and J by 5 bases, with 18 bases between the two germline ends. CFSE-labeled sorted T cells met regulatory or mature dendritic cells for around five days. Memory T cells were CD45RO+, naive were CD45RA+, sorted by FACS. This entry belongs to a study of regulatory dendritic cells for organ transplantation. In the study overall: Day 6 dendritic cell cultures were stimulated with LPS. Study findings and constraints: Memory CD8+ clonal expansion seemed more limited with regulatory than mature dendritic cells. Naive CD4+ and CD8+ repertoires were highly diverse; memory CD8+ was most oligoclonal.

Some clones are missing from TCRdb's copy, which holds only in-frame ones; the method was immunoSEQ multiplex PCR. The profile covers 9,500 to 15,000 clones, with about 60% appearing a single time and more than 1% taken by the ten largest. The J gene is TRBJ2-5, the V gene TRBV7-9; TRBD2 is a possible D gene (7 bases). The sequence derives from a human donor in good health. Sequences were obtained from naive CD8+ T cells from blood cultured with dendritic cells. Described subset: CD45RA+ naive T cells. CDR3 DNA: TGTGCCAGCAGCCATCCCCGGGGGGCAGGGGAGACCCAGTACTTC. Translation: CASSHPRGAGETQYF.